Listed here is a single T cell receptor (beta chain). Its antigen is not known. Generated by immunoSEQ multiplex PCR, the TCRdb table keeps only in-frame clones and is missing some. The sample holds tens of thousands of clones, around 88% seen once. With autoimmune disease history or systemic immunosuppression, patients were excluded. The sample belongs to a study of OX40 agonist ivuxolimab in advanced cancers. In the study overall: A partial response was reached by three patients: one with hepatocellular carcinoma and two with cutaneous melanoma. General observations from the study: In general, CD8+ T cells held more expanded clones than CD4+ did, on average. A proportion of nonresponders additionally exhibited low normalized T-cell clonal expansion.

Germline V gene data show CDR1 as MGHDK and CDR2 as SYGVNS. Trimming cost V 6 bases and J 4 bases, with 13 bases left between them. There are 13 residues in the CDR3. The sequenced sample was CD4+ or CD8+ T cells sorted from blood, obtained in a trial of the OX40 agonist ivuxolimab. This chain joins TRBV25-1 and TRBJ2-7, with TRBD2 as a possible D gene (6 bases). The source of this sequence is an adult with an advanced solid tumor such as melanoma, head and neck, liver or kidney cancer. CDR3 loop: CASRGGRAYEQYF. The CDR3 DNA sequence: TGTGCCAGCAGGGGGGGTCGAGCTTACGAGCAGTACTTC.